This T cell receptor beta chain stems from a study of radiation and T cells in renal cell carcinoma. Across the whole study: Nephrectomy followed 15 Gy stereotactic body radiation by 4 weeks. Study observations and caveats: From baseline, blood top tumor clonotypes peaked at 2 weeks post-radiation.

Repertoires were generated with immunoSEQ multiplex PCR, while TCRdb's copy carries only in-frame clones and drops some. This table has about 140,000 clones, around 78% appearing once. Noted time point: baseline pretreatment blood. As to treatment: 15 Gy SBRT to primary tumor, nephrectomy 4 weeks later. Blood was sampled at baseline, 2 weeks and 4 weeks after SBRT. Clear cell pathology was present in this patient's renal cell carcinoma. In the case of this clone: Its antigen is as yet unknown.

The sequenced sample was blood, obtained from a patient whose treatment included radiotherapy and nephrectomy. The TCR sequence derives from a woman in her forties or fifties with renal cell carcinoma.

CDR3 sequence reads: CASSQDQVRQGAYNEQFF. The CDR3 nucleotides are TGCGCCAGCAGCCAAGATCAAGTCAGGCAGGGGGCCTACAATGAGCAGTTCTTC. The rearrangement uses TRBV4-3 and TRBJ2-1; 7 nucleotides agree with TRBD1. Germline V gene lookup returns CDR1 LGHNA and CDR2 YSLEER. With 0 bases clipped from V and 2 bases from J, the junction kept 10 bases outside the gene matches. The CDR3 is 18 residues long.